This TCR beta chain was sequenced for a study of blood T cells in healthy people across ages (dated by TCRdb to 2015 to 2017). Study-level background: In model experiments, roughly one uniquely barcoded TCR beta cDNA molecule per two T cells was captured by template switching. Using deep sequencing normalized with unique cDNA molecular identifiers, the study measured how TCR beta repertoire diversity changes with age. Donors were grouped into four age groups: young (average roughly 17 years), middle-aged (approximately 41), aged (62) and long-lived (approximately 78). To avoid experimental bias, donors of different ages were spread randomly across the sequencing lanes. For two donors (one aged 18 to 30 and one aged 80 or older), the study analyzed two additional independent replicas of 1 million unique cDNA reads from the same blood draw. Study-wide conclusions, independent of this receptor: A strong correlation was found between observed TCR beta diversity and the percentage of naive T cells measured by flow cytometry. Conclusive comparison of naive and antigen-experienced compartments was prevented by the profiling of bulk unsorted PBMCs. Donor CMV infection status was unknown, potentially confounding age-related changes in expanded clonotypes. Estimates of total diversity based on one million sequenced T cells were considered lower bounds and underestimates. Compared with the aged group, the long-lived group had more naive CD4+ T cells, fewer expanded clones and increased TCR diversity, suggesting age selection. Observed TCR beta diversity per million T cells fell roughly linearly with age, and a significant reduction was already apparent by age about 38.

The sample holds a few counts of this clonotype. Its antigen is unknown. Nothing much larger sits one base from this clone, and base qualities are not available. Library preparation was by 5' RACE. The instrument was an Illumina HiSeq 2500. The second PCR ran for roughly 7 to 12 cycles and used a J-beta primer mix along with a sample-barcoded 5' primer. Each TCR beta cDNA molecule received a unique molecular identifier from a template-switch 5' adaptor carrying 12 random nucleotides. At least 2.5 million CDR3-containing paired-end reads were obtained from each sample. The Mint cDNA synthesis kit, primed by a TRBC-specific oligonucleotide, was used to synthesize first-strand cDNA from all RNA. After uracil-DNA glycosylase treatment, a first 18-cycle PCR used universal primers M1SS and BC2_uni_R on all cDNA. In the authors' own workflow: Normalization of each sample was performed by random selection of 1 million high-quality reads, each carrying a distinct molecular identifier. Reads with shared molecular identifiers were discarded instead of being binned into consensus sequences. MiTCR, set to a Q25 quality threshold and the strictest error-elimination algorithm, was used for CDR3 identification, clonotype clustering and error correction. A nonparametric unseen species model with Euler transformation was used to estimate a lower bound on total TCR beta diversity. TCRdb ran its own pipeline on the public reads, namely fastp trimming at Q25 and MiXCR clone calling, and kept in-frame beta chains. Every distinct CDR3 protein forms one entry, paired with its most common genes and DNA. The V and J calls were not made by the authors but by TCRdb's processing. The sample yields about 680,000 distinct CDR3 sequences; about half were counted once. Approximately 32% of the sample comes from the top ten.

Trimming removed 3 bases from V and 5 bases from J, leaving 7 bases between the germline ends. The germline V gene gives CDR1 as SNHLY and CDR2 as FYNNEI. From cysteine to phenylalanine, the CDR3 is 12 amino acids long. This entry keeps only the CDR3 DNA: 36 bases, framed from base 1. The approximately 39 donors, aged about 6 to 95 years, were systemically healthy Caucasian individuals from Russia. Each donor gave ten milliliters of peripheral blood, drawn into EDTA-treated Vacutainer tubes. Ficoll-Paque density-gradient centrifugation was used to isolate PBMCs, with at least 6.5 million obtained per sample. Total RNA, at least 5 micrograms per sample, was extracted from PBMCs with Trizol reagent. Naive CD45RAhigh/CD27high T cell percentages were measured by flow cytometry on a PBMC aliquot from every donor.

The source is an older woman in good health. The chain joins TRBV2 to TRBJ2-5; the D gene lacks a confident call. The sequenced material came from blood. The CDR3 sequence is CASSEEIETQYF. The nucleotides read TGTGCCAGCAGTGAGGAGATTGAGACCCAGTACTTC.